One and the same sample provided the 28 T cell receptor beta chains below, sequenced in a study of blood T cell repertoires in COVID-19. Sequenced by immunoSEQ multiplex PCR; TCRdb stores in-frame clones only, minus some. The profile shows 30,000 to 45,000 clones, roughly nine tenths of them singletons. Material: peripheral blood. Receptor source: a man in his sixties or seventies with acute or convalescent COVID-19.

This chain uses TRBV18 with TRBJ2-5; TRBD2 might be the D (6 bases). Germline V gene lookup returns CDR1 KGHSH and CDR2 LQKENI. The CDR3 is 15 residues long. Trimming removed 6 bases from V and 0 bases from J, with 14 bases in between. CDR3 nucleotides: TGTGCCAGCTCGTCGGGACTTTCGTACCAAGAGACCCAGTACTTC. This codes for CASSSGLSYQETQYF.

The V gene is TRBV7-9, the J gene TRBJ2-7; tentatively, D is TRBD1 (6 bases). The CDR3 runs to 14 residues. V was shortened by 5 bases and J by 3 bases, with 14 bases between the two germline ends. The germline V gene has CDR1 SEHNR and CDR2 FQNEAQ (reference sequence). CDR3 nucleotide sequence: TGTGCCAGCAGCCCAGGACAGTCCTACTACGAGCAGTACTTC. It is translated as CASSPGQSYYEQYF.

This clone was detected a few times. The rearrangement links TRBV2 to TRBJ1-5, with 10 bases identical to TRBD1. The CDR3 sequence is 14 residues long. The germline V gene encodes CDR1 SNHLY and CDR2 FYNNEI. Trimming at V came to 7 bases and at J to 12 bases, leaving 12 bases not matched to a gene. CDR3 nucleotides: TGTGCCAGCACTATAGAACAGGGGACAGGGGACCAGCATTTT. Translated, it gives CASTIEQGTGDQHF.

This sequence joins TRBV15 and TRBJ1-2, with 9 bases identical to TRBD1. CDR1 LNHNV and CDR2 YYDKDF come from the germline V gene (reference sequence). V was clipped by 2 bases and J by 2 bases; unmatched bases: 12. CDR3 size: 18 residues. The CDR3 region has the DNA TGTGCCACCAGCAGAACAGGGGGCCGGGAGATGGGGAACTATGGCTACACCTTC. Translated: CATSRTGGREMGNYGYTF.

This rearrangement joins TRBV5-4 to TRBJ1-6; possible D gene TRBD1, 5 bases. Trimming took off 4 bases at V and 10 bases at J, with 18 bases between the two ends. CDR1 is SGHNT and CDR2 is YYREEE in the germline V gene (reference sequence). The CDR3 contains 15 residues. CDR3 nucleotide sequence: TGTGCCAGCAGCGGAGGGACGGACCCCGGGTCACCCCTCCACTTT. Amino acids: CASSGGTDPGSPLHF.

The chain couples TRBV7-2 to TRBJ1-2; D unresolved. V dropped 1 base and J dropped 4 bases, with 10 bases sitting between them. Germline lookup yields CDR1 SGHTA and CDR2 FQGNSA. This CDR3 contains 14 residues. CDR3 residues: CASSLDAESYGYTF. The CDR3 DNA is TGTGCCAGCAGCTTAGACGCCGAGTCCTATGGCTACACCTTC.

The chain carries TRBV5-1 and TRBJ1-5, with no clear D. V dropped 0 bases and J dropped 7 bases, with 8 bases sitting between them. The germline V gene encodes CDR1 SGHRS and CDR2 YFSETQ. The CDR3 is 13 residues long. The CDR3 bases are TGCGCCAGCAGCTTGGACGGTGCCCAGCCCCAGCATTTT. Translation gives CASSLDGAQPQHF.

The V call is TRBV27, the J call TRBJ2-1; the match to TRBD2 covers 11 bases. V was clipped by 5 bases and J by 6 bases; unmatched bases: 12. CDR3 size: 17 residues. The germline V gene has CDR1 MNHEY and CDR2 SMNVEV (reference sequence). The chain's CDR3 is CASSPLKRTSGFNEQFF. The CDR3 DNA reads TGTGCCAGCAGTCCCCTCAAAAGGACTAGCGGGTTCAATGAGCAGTTCTTC.

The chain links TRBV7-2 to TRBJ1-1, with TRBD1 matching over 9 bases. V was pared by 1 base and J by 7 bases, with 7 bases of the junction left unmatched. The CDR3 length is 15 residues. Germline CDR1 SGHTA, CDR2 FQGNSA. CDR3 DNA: TGTGCCAGCAGCTTAGAACCACAGGGGGCGAGTGAAGCTTTCTTT. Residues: CASSLEPQGASEAFF.

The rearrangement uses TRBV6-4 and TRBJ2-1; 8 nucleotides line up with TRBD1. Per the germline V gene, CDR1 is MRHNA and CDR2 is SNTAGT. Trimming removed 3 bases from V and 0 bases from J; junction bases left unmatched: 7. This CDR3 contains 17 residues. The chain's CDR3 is CASSEWTGRCSYNEQFF. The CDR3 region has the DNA TGTGCCAGCAGTGAATGGACAGGGAGGTGCTCCTACAATGAGCAGTTCTTC.

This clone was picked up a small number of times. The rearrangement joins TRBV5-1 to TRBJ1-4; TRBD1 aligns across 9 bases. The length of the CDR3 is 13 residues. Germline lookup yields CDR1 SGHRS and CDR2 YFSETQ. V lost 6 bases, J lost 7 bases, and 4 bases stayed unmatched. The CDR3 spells CASKGQGSEKLFF. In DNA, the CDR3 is TGCGCCAGCAAAGGACAGGGGAGTGAAAAACTGTTTTTT.

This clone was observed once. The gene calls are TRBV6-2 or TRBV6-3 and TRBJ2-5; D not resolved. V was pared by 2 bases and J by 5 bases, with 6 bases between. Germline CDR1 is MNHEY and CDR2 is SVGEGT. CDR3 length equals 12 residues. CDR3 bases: TGTGCCAGCAGTTACGTCCGGGAGACCCAGTACTTC. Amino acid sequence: CASSYVRETQYF.

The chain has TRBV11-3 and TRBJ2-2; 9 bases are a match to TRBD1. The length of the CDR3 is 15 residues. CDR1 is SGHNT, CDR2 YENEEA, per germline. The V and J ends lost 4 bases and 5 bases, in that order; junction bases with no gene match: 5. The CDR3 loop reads CASSSTGTGTGELFF. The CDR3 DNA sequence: TGTGCCAGCAGCTCCACCGGGACAGGGACCGGGGAGCTGTTTTTT.

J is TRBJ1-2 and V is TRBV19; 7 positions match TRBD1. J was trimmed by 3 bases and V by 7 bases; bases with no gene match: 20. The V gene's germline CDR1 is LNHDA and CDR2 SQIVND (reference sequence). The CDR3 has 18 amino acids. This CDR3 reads CASNPKTGWIGSDYGYTF. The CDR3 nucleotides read TGTGCCAGTAACCCAAAGACAGGGTGGATTGGGTCTGACTATGGCTACACCTTC. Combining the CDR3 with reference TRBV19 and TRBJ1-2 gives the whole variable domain DGGITQSPKYLFRKEGQNVTLSCEQNLNHDAMYWYRQDPGQGLRLIYYSQIVNDFQKGDIAEGYSVSREKKESFPLTVTSAQKNPTAFYLCASNPKTGWIGSDYGYTFGSGTRLTVV.

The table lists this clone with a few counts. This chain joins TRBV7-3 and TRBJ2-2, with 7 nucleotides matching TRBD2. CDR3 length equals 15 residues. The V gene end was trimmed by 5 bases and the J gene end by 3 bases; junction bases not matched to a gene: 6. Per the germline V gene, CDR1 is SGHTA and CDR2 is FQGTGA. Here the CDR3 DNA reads TGTGCCAGCAGCAGCACTAGCGAACACACCGGGGAGCTGTTTTTT. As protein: CASSSTSEHTGELFF.

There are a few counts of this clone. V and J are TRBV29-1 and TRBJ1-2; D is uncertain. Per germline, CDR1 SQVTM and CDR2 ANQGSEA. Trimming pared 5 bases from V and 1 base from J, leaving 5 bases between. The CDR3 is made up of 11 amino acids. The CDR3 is CSVRGNYGYTF. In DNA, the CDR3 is TGCAGCGTTCGGGGTAACTATGGCTACACCTTC.

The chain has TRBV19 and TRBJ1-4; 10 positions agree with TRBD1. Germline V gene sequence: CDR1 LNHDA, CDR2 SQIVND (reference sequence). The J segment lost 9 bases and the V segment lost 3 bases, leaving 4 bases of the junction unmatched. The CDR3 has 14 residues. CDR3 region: CASSISGQGKKLFF. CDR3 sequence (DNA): TGTGCCAGTAGTATTTCGGGACAGGGGAAAAAACTGTTTTTT.

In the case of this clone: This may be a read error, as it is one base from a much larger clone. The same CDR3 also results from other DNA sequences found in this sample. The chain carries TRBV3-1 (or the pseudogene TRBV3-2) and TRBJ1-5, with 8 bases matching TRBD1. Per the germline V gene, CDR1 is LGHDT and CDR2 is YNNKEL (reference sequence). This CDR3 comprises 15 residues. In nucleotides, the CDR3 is TGTGCCAGCAGCTTACGACAGGGGTACAATCAACCCCAGCATTTT. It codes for CASSLRQGYNQPQHF.

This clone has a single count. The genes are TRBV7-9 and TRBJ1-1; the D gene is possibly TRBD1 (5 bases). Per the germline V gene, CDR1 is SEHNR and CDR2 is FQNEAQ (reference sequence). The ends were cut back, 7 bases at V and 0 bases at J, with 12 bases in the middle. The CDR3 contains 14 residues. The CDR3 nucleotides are TGTGCCAGCACCGCAGGGTTGGTGAACACTGAAGCTTTCTTT. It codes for CASTAGLVNTEAFF.

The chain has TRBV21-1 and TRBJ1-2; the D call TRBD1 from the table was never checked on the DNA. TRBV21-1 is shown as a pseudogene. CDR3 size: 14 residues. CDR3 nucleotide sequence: TGTGCCAGCAGCAAGCGGGACAGCCTTTATGGCTACACCTTC. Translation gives CASSKRDSLYGYTF.

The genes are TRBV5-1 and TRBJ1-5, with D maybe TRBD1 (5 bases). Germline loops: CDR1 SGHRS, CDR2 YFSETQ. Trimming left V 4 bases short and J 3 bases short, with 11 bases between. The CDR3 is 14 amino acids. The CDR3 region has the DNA TGCGCCAGCAGCAACAGGACAAACAATCAGCCCCAGCATTTT. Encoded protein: CASSNRTNNQPQHF. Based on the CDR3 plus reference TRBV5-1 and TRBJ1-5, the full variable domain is KAGVTQTPRYLIKTRGQQVTLSCSPISGHRSVSWYQQTPGQGLQFLFEYFSETQRNKGNFPGRFSGRQFSNSRSEMNVSTLELGDSALYLCASSNRTNNQPQHFGDGTRLSIL.

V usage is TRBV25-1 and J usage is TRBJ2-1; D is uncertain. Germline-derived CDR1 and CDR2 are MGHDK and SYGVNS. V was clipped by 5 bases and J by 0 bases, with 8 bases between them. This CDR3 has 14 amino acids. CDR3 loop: CASSRRSSYNEQFF. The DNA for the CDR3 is TGTGCCAGCAGTAGAAGGAGCTCCTACAATGAGCAGTTCTTC.

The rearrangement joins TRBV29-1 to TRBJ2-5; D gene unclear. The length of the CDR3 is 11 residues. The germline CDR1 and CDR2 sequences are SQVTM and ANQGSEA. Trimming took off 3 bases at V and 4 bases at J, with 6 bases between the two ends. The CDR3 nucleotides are TGCAGCGTTGAGCCAGGAGAGACCCAGTACTTC. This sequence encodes CSVEPGETQYF. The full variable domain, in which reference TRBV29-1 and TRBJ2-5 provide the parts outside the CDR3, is SAVISQKPSRDICQRGTSLTIQCQVDSQVTMMFWYRQQPGQSLTLIATANQGSEATYESGFVIDKFPISRPNLTFSTLTVSNMSPEDSSIYLCSVEPGETQYFGPGTRLLVL.

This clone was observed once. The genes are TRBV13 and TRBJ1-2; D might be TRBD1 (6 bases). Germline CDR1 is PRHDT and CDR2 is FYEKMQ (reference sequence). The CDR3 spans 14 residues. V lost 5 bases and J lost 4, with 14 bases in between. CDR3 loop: CASSQTDSSYGYTF. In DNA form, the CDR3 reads TGTGCCAGCAGCCAGACGGACAGCTCCTATGGCTACACCTTC.

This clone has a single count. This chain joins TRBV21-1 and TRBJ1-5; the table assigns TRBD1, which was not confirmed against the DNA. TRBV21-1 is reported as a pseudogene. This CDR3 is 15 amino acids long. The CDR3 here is CASSKTGGGNQPQHF. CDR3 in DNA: TGTGCCAGCAGCAAGACAGGGGGCGGCAATCAGCCCCAGCATTTT.

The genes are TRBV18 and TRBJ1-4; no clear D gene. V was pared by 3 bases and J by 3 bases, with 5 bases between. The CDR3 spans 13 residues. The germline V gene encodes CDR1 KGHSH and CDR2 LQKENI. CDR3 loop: CASSPPSNEKLFF. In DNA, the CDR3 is TGTGCCAGCTCACCTCCGTCTAATGAAAAACTGTTTTTT.

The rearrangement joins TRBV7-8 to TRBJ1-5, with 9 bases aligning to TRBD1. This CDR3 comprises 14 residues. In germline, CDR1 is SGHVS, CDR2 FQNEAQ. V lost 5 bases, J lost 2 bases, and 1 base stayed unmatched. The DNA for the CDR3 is TGTGCCAGCAGCCGGACAGGGGGCAATCAGCCCCAGCATTTT. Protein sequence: CASSRTGGNQPQHF.

The CDR3 nucleotides are TGTGCCAGTACCTTGGGACAGGATGGCTACACCTTC. Its translation: CASTLGQDGYTF. The V and J genes are TRBV19 and TRBJ1-2; 8 nucleotides line up with TRBD1. Per germline, CDR1 LNHDA and CDR2 SQIVND (reference sequence). V dropped 7 bases and J dropped 6; count of bases not matched to a gene: 4. There are 12 residues in the CDR3.